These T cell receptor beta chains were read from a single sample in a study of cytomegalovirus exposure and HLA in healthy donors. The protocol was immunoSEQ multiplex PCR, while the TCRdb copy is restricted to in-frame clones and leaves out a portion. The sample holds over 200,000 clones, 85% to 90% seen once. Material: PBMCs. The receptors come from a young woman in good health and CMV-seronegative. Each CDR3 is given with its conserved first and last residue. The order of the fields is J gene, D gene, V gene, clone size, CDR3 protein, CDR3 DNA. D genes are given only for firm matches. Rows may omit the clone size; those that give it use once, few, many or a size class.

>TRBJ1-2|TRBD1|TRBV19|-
CASSDNYTGTVIVGYTF
TGTGCCAGTAGTGACAATTACACCGGGACAGTTATAGTAGGCTACACCTTC
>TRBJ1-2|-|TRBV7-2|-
CASSSFPGLQVYGYTF
TGTGCCAGCAGCTCCTTTCCGGGACTTCAAGTTTATGGCTACACCTTC
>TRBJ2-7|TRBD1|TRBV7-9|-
CASRPGTGAYEQYF
TGTGCCAGCAGGCCCGGGACAGGGGCGTACGAGCAGTACTTC
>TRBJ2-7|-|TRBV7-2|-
CASSLMGGHEQYF
TGTGCCAGCAGCTTAATGGGGGGGCACGAGCAGTACTTC
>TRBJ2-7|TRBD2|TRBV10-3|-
CAISESKSSGSRVAYEQYF
TGTGCCATCAGTGAGTCGAAGTCTAGCGGGAGCAGGGTGGCCTACGAGCAGTACTTC
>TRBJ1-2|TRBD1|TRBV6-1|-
CASSEGTANYGYTF
TGTGCCAGCAGTGAGGGGACAGCTAACTATGGCTACACCTTC
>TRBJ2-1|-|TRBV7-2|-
CASSLLGHSYNEQFF
TGTGCCAGCAGCTTACTCGGACACTCCTACAATGAGCAGTTCTTC
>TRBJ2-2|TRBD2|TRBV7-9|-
CASSPDLAGGPPTGELFF
TGTGCCAGCAGCCCTGACCTCGCGGGAGGGCCGCCCACCGGGGAGCTGTTTTTT
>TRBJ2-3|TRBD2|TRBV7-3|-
CASSSPDGEGFTDTQYF
TGTGCCAGCAGCTCGCCTGACGGGGAGGGGTTCACAGATACGCAGTATTTT
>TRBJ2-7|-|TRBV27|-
CASRVMRGFNEQYF
TGTGCCAGCAGGGTGATGAGAGGTTTCAACGAGCAGTACTTC
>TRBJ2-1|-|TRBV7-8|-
CASSAWTTYNEQFF
TGTGCCAGCAGCGCTTGGACTACCTACAATGAGCAGTTCTTC
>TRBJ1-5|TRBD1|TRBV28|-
CASFPQGAPSNQPQHF
TGTGCCAGCTTTCCGCAGGGGGCCCCCAGCAATCAGCCCCAGCATTTT
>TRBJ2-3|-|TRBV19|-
CAAGTGDTQYF
TGTGCCGCGGGGACCGGAGATACGCAGTATTTT
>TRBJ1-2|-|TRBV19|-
CASNYRSTYGYTF
TGTGCCAGTAACTACCGGAGCACCTATGGCTACACCTTC
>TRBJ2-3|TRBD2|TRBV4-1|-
CASSLGLAGRGSTDTQYF
TGCGCCAGCAGCCTGGGACTAGCGGGAAGAGGAAGCACAGATACGCAGTATTTT
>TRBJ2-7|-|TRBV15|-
CATSRDRSNRGGTYEQYF
TGTGCCACCAGCAGAGATCGTAGTAACAGAGGAGGGACCTACGAGCAGTACTTC
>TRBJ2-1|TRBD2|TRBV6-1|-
CASSVDGTSLTPVSYNEQFF
TGTGCCAGCAGTGTCGACGGGACTAGCCTAACTCCTGTCTCCTACAATGAGCAGTTCTTC
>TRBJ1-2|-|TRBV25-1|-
CASNGGSYGYTF
TGTGCCAGCAACGGAGGGAGCTATGGCTACACCTTC
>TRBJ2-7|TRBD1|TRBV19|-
CASSIPRQGTYEQYF
TGTGCCAGTAGTATCCCCCGACAGGGCACCTACGAGCAGTACTTC
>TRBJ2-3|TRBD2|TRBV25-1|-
CASSDGVAGRTDTQYF
TGTGCCAGCAGTGATGGCGTAGCGGGACGCACAGATACGCAGTATTTT
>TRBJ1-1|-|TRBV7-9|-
CASSHTGRNTEAFF
TGTGCCAGCAGTCACACAGGGCGGAACACTGAAGCTTTCTTT
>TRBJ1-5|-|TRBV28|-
CASSSRDFRNQPQHF
TGTGCCAGCAGTTCTCGGGACTTCCGCAATCAGCCCCAGCATTTT
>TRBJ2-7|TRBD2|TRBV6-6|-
CASSSRLAGGEQYF
TGTGCCAGCAGTTCAAGACTAGCGGGAGGCGAGCAGTACTTC
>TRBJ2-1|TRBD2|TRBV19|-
CASSKGRSGIEFF
TGTGCCAGTAGTAAAGGGCGTAGCGGGATCGAGTTCTTC
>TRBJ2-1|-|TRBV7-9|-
CASSLGTGLAHEQFF
TGTGCCAGCAGCTTAGGTACAGGGCTCGCGCATGAGCAGTTCTTC
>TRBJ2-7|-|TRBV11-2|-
CASSLSTYEQYF
TGTGCCAGCAGCTTATCAACCTACGAGCAGTACTTC
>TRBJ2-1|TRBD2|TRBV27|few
CASSRGGLALFF
TGTGCCAGCAGTCGAGGGGGACTAGCTCTCTTCTTC
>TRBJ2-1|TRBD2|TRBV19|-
CASSIASGRLEQFF
TGTGCCAGTAGTATAGCTAGCGGGAGGCTTGAGCAGTTCTTC
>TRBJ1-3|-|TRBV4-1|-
CASSPGEGNTIYF
TGCGCCAGCAGCCCGGGGGAAGGAAACACCATATATTTT
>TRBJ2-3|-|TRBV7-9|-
CASSFSGSPTDTQYF
TGTGCCAGCAGCTTCAGCGGGTCCCCCACAGATACGCAGTATTTT
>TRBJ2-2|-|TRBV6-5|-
CASSLRQGNTGELFF
TGTGCCAGCAGTTTGCGTCAGGGTAACACCGGGGAGCTGTTTTTT
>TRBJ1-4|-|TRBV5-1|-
CASSLAVRGGEKLFF
TGCGCCAGCAGCTTGGCCGTCAGGGGCGGTGAAAAACTGTTTTTT
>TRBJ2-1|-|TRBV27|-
CASSLTRIGGGDSPYNEQFF
TGTGCCAGCAGTTTAACCCGTATCGGTGGCGGGGACTCCCCCTACAATGAGCAGTTCTTC
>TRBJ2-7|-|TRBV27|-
CASRINRDSYEQYF
TGTGCCAGCAGAATTAACAGGGACTCCTACGAGCAGTACTTC
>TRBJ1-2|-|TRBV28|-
CASSLQANYGYTF
TGTGCCAGCAGTTTGCAGGCTAACTATGGCTACACCTTC
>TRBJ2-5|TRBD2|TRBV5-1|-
CASSLVAGVQETQYF
TGCGCCAGCAGCTTGGTAGCGGGCGTTCAAGAGACCCAGTACTTC
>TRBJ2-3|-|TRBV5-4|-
CASSPGQRGTDTQYF
TGTGCCAGCAGCCCTGGACAGAGGGGCACAGATACGCAGTATTTT
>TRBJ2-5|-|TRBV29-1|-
CSVFRETQYF
TGCAGCGTTTTCAGGGAGACCCAGTACTTC
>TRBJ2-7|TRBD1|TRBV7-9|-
CASGTGTGYEQYF
TGTGCCAGCGGAACCGGGACAGGCTACGAGCAGTACTTC
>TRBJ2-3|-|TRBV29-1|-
CSVVAGTQYF
TGCAGCGTTGTGGCAGGGACGCAGTATTTT
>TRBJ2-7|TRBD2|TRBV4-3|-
CASSQDRTSGTSYEQYF
TGCGCCAGCAGCCAAGATAGAACTAGCGGGACCTCCTACGAGCAGTACTTC